Sequencing of this T cell receptor beta chain was carried out in a study of TIL therapy for anti-PD-1-resistant metastatic lung cancer. Study-wide context: Tumor harvest preceded PD-1/PD-L1 blockade, followed by nivolumab treatment. Patients had a median age of about 55 years (range about 35-75). Tumors carried a median about 1.4 non-synonymous mutations per megabase. The study, taken as a whole, reports: Infused TIL clonotypes partially replaced the baseline blood repertoire, then decayed over months.

Notes on this clone: Its antigen is still unknown.

Trimming took 11 bases from V and 1 from J, leaving 12 bases between them. The CDR3 is 12 residues long. Germline V gene sequence: CDR1 MNHNY, CDR2 SVGAGI (reference sequence). The libraries were made with immunoSEQ v3. Here immunoSEQ multiplex PCR was the method, and the copy in TCRdb shows in-frame clones only, minus some. This table has under 65,000 clones, 70% to 90% appearing once. Time point given: pre-treatment sample, taken before nivolumab and TIL therapy. This specimen was blood, taken at baseline. The chain couples TRBV6-6 to TRBJ2-7; possible D gene TRBD1, 5 bases. This TCR came from a person aged 25 to 80 with non-small cell lung cancer. As DNA, the CDR3 is TGTGCCTCAGCAGGGCTTTCCTACGAGCAGTACTTC. The encoded protein is CASAGLSYEQYF.